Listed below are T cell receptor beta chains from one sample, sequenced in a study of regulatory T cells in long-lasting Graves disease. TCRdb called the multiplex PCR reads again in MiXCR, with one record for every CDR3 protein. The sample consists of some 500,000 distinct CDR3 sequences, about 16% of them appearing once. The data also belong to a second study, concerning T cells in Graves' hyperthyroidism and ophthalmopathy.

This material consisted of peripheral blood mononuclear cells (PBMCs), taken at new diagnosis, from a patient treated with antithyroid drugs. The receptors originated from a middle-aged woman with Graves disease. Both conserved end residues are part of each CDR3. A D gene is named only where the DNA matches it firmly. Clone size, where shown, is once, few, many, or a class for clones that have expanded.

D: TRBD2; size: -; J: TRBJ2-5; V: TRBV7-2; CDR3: CASSPLGSGGRETQYF; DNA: TGTGCCAGCAGCCCCCTGGGTAGCGGGGGGCGAGAGACCCAGTACTTC
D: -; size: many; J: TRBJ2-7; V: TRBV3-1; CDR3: CASSQVFYSGVSYEQYF; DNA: TGTGCCAGCAGCCAAGTCTTTTATTCTGGGGTCTCCTACGAGCAGTACTTC
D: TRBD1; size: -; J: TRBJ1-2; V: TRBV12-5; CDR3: CASGPDRDSFGYTF; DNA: TGTGCTAGTGGCCCGGACAGGGACTCGTTTGGCTACACCTTC
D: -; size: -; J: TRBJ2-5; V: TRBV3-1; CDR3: CASSQVDGRETQYF; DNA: TGTGCCAGCAGCCAAGTTGATGGGCGGGAGACCCAGTACTTC
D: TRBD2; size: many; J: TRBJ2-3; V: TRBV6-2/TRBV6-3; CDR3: CASSYAGGADTQYF; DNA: TGTGCCAGCAGTTACGCGGGGGGCGCAGATACGCAGTATTTT
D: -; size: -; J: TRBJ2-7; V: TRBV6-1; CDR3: CASSEGPWTGEQYF; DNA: TGTGCCAGCAGTGAAGGACCATGGACGGGAGAGCAGTACTTC
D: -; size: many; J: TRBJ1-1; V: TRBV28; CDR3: CASSVRGLSTEAFF; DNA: TGTGCCAGCAGCGTCAGGGGATTAAGCACTGAAGCTTTCTTT
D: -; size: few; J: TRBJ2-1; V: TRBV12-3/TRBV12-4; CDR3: CASSRRLASYNEQFF; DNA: TGTGCCAGCAGTAGAAGGCTAGCGTCCTACAATGAGCAGTTCTTC
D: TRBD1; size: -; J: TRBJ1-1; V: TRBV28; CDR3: CASSYSGQGMAFF; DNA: TGTGCCAGCAGTTACTCAGGACAGGGGATGGCTTTCTTT
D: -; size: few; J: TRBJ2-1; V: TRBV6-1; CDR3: CATGSSYNEQFF; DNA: TGTGCCACAGGGAGCTCCTACAATGAGCAGTTCTTC
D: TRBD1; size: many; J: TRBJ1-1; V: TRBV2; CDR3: CASSETTGGGITEAFF; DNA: TGTGCCAGCAGTGAAACGACAGGGGGCGGGATCACTGAAGCTTTCTTT
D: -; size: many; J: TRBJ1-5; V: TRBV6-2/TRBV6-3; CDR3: CASSYPIRDQVFNQPQHF; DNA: TGTGCCAGCAGTTACCCTATACGGGACCAGGTCTTTAATCAGCCCCAGCATTTT
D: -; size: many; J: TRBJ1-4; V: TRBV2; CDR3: CASSDWEKLFF; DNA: TGTGCCAGCAGTGACTGGGAAAAACTGTTTTTT
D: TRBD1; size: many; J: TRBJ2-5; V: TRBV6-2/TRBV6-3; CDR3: CATRGQGHQETQYF; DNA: TGTGCCACCCGAGGACAGGGACACCAAGAGACCCAGTACTTC
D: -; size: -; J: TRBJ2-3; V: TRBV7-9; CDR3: CASSLGEGPQTHTDTQYF; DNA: TGTGCCAGCAGCTTAGGGGAAGGGCCTCAGACACACACAGATACGCAGTATTTT
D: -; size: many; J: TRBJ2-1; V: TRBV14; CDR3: CASSQGRGGAWNEQFF; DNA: TGTGCCAGCAGCCAAGGTAGAGGGGGGGCATGGAATGAGCAGTTCTTC
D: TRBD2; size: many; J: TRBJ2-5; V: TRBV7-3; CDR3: CASSASGAETQYF; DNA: TGTGCCAGCTCTGCTAGCGGGGCGGAGACCCAGTACTTC
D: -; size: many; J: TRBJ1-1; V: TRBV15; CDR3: CATSRAQAMNTEAFF; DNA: TGTGCCACCAGCAGAGCACAGGCGATGAACACTGAAGCTTTCTTT
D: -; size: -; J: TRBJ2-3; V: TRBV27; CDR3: CASGSSIDADTQYF; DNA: TGTGCCAGTGGGTCCAGTATAGACGCAGATACGCAGTATTTT
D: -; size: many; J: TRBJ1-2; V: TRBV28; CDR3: CASSAWGGFYGYTF; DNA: TGTGCCAGCAGCGCTTGGGGGGGGTTCTATGGCTACACCTTC
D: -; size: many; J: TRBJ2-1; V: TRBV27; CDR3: CASSFRGASYNEQFF; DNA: TGTGCCAGCAGTTTTAGGGGGGCCTCCTACAATGAGCAGTTCTTC
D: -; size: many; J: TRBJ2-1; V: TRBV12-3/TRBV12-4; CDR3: CASSFQFRVAFF; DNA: TGTGCCAGCAGTTTTCAGTTCAGGGTGGCATTCTTC
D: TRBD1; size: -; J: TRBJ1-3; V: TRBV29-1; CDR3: CSVRTGGGNTIYF; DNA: TGCAGCGTAAGGACAGGGGGCGGGAACACCATATATTTT
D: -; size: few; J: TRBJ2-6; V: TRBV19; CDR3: CASSPYNSGANVLTF; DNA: TGTGCCAGTAGTCCATACAACTCTGGGGCCAACGTCCTGACTTTC
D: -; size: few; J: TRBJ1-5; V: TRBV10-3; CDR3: CAISEAGAAQPQHF; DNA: TGTGCCATCAGTGAGGCAGGTGCCGCTCAGCCCCAGCATTTT
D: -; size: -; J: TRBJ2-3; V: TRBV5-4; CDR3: CASSSPDGAWTQYF; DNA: TGTGCCAGCAGCTCCCCCGACGGGGCCTGGACGCAGTATTTT
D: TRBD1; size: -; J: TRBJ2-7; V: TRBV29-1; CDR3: CSVDIGQGPYEQYF; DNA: TGCAGCGTTGACATCGGACAGGGGCCCTACGAGCAGTACTTC
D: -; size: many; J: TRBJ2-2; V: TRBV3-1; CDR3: CASSQAPGELFF; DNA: TGTGCCAGCAGCCAAGCTCCCGGGGAGCTGTTTTTT
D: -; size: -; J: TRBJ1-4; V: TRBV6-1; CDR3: CASSRDGGNEKLFF; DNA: TGTGCCAGCAGTAGGGACGGCGGTAATGAAAAACTGTTTTTT
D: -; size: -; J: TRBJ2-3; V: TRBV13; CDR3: CASSLEGGPYTDTQYF; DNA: TGTGCCAGCAGCTTAGAGGGGGGACCCTACACAGATACGCAGTATTTT
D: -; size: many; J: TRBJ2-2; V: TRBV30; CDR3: CAWRPQWNTGELFF; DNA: TGTGCCTGGAGGCCTCAGTGGAACACCGGGGAGCTGTTTTTT
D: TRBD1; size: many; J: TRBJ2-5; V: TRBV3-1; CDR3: CASSLTGIQETQYF; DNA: TGTGCCAGCAGCCTGACAGGGATCCAAGAGACCCAGTACTTC
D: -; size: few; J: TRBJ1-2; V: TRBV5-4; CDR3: CASSPGSGDPYGYTF; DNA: TGTGCCAGCAGCCCGGGTTCTGGCGACCCCTATGGCTACACCTTC
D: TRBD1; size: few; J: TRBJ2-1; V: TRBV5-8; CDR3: CASRLTGGFNEQFF; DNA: TGTGCCAGCAGGCTAACAGGGGGCTTTAATGAGCAGTTCTTC
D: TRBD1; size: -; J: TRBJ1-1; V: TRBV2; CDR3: CASSLTGVGEAFF; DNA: TGTGCCAGCAGTCTAACAGGGGTCGGTGAAGCTTTCTTT
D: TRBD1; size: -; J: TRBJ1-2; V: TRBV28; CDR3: CASSYIPGGTYGYTF; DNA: TGTGCCAGCAGTTATATCCCAGGGGGCACCTATGGCTACACCTTC
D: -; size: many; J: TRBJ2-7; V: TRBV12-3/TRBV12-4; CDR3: CASSSNAEQYF; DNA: TGTGCCAGCAGTTCCAATGCCGAGCAGTACTTC
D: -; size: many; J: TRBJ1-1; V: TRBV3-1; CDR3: CASSQDPVIPEAFF; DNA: TGTGCCAGCAGCCAAGACCCGGTGATACCTGAAGCTTTCTTT
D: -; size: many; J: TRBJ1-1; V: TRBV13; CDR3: CASSLRTPNTEAFF; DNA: TGTGCCAGCAGCTTAAGAACACCGAACACTGAAGCTTTCTTT
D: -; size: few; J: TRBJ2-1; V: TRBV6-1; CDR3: CAGTSVNEQFF; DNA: TGTGCCGGCACGTCAGTCAATGAGCAGTTCTTC
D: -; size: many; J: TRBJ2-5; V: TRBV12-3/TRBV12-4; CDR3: CASSLRTEGTQYF; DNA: TGTGCCAGCAGTTTACGGACTGAGGGGACCCAGTACTTC
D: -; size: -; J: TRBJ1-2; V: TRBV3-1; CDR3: CASSLGDLGGYTF; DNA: TGTGCCAGCAGCCTGGGGGATCTCGGAGGCTACACCTTC
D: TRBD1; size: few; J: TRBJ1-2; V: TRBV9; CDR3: CASSHFRDRGLMGGYTF; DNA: TGTGCCAGCAGCCATTTCCGGGACAGGGGGCTAATGGGTGGCTACACCTTC
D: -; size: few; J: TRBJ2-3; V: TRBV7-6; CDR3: CASSQRTGFLTDTQYF; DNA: TGTGCCAGCAGCCAGCGTACAGGGTTCCTCACAGATACGCAGTATTTT
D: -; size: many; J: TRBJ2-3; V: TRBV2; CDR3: CAGHPRYLTDTQYF; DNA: TGTGCCGGCCATCCTCGCTATCTCACAGATACGCAGTATTTT
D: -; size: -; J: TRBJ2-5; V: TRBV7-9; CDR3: CASSPLERGQETQYF; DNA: TGTGCCAGCAGCCCCTTAGAGAGGGGGCAAGAGACCCAGTACTTC
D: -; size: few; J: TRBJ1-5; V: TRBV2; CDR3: CASSEDRALNQPQHF; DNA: TGTGCCAGCAGTGAAGACAGGGCCCTCAATCAGCCCCAGCATTTT
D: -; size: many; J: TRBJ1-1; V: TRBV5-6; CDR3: CASTPPGMNTEAFF; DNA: TGTGCCAGCACCCCCCCAGGGATGAACACTGAAGCTTTCTTT
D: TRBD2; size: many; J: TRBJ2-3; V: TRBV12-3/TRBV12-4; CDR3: CASSQLAGPGTDTQYF; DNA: TGTGCCAGCAGTCAACTAGCGGGGCCCGGCACAGATACGCAGTATTTT
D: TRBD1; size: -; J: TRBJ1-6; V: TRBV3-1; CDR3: CASTFGQATSSPLHF; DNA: TGTGCCAGCACCTTCGGACAGGCCACCTCTTCACCCCTCCACTTT
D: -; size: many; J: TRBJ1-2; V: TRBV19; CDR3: CASIPGGRDYGYTF; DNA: TGTGCCAGTATCCCGGGGGGAAGAGACTATGGCTACACCTTC
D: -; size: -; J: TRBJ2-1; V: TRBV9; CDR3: CASSVVEYNEQFF; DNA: TGTGCCAGCAGCGTAGTTGAGTACAATGAGCAGTTCTTC
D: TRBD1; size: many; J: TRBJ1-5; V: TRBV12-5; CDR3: CASGYTGARLSNQPQHF; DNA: TGTGCTAGTGGTTATACAGGGGCGCGTCTAAGCAATCAGCCCCAGCATTTT
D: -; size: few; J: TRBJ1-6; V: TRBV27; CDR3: CASSSTRHNSPLHF; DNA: TGTGCCAGCAGTTCGACAAGGCACAATTCACCCCTCCACTTT
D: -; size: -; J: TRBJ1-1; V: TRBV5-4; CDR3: CASSRGGDEAFF; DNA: TGTGCCAGCAGCCGGGGGGGGGATGAAGCTTTCTTT
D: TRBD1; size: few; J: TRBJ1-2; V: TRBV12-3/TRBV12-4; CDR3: CASVLGGQGVWGYTF; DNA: TGTGCCAGCGTATTAGGGGGACAGGGAGTCTGGGGCTACACCTTC
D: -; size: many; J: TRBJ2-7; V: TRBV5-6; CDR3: CASSDSGRVYEQYF; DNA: TGTGCCAGCAGCGACTCCGGGCGGGTATACGAGCAGTACTTC
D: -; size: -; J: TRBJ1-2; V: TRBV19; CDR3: CASNSRRFGLNYGYTF; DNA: TGTGCCAGTAATAGCAGGCGGTTCGGGCTTAACTATGGCTACACCTTC
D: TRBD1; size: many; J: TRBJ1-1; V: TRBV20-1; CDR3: CSARYRTGMNTEAFF; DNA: TGCAGTGCTCGGTACCGGACAGGGATGAACACTGAAGCTTTCTTT